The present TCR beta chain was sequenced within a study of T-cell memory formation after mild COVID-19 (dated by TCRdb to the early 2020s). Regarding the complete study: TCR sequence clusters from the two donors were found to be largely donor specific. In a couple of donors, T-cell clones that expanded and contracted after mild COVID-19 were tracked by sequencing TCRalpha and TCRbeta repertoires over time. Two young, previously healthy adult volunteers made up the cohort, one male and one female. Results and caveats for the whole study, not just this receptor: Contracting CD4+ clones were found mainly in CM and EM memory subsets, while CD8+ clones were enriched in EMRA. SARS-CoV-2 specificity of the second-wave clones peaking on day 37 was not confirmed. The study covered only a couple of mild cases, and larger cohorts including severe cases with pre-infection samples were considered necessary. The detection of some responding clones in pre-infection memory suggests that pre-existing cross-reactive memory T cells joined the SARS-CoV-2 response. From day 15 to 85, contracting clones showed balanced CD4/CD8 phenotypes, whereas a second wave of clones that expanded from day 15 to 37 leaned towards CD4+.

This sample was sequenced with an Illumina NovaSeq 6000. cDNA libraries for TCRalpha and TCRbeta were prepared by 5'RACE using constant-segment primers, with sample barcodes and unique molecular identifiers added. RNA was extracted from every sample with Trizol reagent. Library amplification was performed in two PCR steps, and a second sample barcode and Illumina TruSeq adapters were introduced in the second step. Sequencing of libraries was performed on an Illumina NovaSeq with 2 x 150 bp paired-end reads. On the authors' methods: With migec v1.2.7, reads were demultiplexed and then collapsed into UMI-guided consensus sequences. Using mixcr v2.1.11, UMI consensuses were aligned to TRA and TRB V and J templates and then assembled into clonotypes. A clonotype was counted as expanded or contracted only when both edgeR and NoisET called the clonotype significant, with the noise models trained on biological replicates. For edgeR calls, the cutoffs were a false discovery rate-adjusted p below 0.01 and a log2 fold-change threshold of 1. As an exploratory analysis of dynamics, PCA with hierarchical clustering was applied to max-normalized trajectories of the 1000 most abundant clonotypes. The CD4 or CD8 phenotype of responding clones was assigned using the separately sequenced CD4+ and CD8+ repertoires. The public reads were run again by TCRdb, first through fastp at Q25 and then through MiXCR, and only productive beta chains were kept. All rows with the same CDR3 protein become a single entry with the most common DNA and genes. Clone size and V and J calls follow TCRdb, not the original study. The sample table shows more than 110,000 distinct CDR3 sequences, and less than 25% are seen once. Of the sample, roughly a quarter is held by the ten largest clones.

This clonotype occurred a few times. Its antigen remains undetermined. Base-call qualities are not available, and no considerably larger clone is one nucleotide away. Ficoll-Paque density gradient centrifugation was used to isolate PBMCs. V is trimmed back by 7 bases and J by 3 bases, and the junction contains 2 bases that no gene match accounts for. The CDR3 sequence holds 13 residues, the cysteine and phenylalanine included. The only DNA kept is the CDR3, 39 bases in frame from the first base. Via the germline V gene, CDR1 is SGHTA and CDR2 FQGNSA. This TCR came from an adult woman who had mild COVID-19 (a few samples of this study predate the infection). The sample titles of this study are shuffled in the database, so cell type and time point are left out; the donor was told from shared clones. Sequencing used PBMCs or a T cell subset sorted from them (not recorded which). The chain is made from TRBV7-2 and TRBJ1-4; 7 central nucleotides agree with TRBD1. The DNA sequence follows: TGTGCCAGCATGGGGACAGCTAATGAAAAACTGTTTTTT. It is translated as CASMGTANEKLFF.